These 8 T cell receptor beta chains were sequenced from one sample in a study of MAIT cells during Salmonella Paratyphi A infection (dated by TCRdb to 2016 to 2017). Libraries came from 5' RACE. Sequencer: Illumina MiSeq. TCRdb took the public reads, trimmed them with fastp at Q25, ran MiXCR for clone calling and kept in-frame beta chains. Rows with a matching CDR3 protein are joined into one entry that keeps the most common DNA and genes. In this sample the table shows about 310 distinct CDR3 sequences, approximately 35% of which occur a single time. The top ten clones comprise under 85% of the sample. Interpreted using the paper, the time point label stands for: healthy control second sampling, 21 days after first. MAIT cells, defined as Valpha7.2+ CD161+ T cells, were identified and sorted by flow cytometry. Input material: MAIT cells from PBMCs. Every receptor here comes from an adult in good health.

The rearrangement joins TRBV6-4 to TRBJ2-2; unclear D gene. The germline V gene has CDR1 MRHNA and CDR2 SNTAGT. There are 13 residues in the CDR3. V lost 0 bases to trimming and J lost 4 bases, with 3 bases between them. The CDR3 here is CASSDSTTGELFF. CDR3 DNA sequence: TGTGCCAGCAGTGACTCGACCACCGGGGAGCTGTTTTTT.

The chain recombines TRBV29-1 with TRBJ2-7; TRBD1 aligns across 7 bases. Trimming at V came to 7 bases and at J to 7 bases, leaving 13 bases not matched to a gene. The germline V gene encodes CDR1 SQVTM and CDR2 ANQGSEA. The CDR3 loop spans 13 amino acids. The CDR3 here is CSAADREPCEQYF. DNA for the CDR3: TGCAGCGCTGCCGACAGGGAGCCCTGTGAGCAGTACTTC.

Relative to its sample, this clonotype is medium-sized. The chain employs TRBV6-4 and TRBJ2-3; TRBD1 aligns across 9 bases. This CDR3 region has 16 residues. With 6 bases clipped from V and 4 bases from J, the junction kept 11 bases outside the gene matches. Germline CDR1 reads MRHNA; CDR2 reads SNTAGT. CDR3 bases: TGTGCCAGCAGCGCCGAAGGGGGACAGGGACCAGATACGCAGTATTTT. Protein: CASSAEGGQGPDTQYF.

This clonotype is classed as large (0.1 to 1%). The chain is built from TRBV15 and TRBJ2-6; D remains unclear. The length of the CDR3 is 16 residues. V was pared by 0 bases and J by 3 bases, with 9 bases between. In germline, CDR1 is LNHNV, CDR2 YYDKDF (reference sequence). In nucleotides, the CDR3 is TGTGCCACCAGCAGAGATGAAGGCAGTGGGGCCAACGTCCTGACTTTC. The encoded protein is CATSRDEGSGANVLTF.

The chain has TRBV20-1 and TRBJ1-5, with TRBD1 identical over 7 bases. The V gene's germline CDR1 is DFQATT and CDR2 SNEGSKA (reference sequence). J gave up 4 bases and V 0 bases, and 3 bases lay outside the gene matches. The CDR3 runs to 14 residues. CDR3 nucleotides: TGCAGTGCTAGAGATCTGACAGGGAATCAGCCCCAGCATTTT. It translates to CSARDLTGNQPQHF.

This clonotype counts as medium-sized. The J gene is TRBJ2-1, the V gene TRBV10-2; 13 nucleotides line up with TRBD2. Germline values: CDR1 WSHSY, CDR2 SAAADI. Unmatched junction bases numbered 2, after V lost 2 bases and J lost 4 bases. This CDR3 has 16 amino acids. CDR3: CASSETSGGEYNEQFF. CDR3 bases: TGCGCCAGCAGTGAGACTAGCGGGGGGGAGTACAATGAGCAGTTCTTC.

This clonotype has just a few counts. The V gene is TRBV6-4, the J gene TRBJ2-2; 9 positions agree with TRBD2. Germline V CDR1 and CDR2: MRHNA, SNTAGT. The CDR3 is made up of 16 amino acids. The trim removed 0 bases at V and 4 bases at J, leaving 3 bases unmatched. The CDR3 DNA follows: TGTGCCAGCAGTGACTCTGCGGGGGGGCCCACCGGGGAGCTGTTTTTT. Protein sequence: CASSDSAGGPTGELFF.

By share, this clonotype ranks as hyperexpanded. J is TRBJ1-1 and V is TRBV29-1; TRBD1 matches 7 bases. The CDR3 totals 13 residues. Germline assignment: CDR1 SQVTM and CDR2 ANQGSEA. V dropped 6 bases and J dropped 4; count of bases not matched to a gene: 8. CDR3 in amino acids: CSVAQGEGTEAFF. DNA for the CDR3: TGCAGCGTCGCCCAGGGGGAAGGCACTGAAGCTTTCTTT.